The 21 T cell receptor beta chains presented below share a single source sample, sequenced in a study of STAT5B mutations in CD4+ large granular lymphocyte leukemia. Sequenced by immunoSEQ multiplex PCR; TCRdb stores in-frame clones only, minus some. The profile shows 32,000 or so clones, around four fifths of them singletons. The sequenced sample was CD4+ T cells from blood buffy coats. These receptor sequences come from a human donor in good health.

This clone was recorded only once. V gene TRBV4-1 combines with J gene TRBJ1-4, with TRBD1 matching over 9 bases. Trimming removed 5 bases from V and 4 bases from J; junction bases left unmatched: 8. The V gene's germline CDR1 is MGHRA and CDR2 YSYEKL. This CDR3 is built from 16 residues. The CDR3 DNA sequence: TGCGCCAGCAGCGGTGGGACAGGGAGTGTTAATGAAAAACTGTTTTTT. Translation: CASSGGTGSVNEKLFF.

The rearrangement links TRBV18 to TRBJ2-1; D is unclear. CDR1 is KGHSH, CDR2 LQKENI, per germline. V was clipped by 11 bases and J by 4 bases, with 21 bases between them. CDR3 length equals 15 residues. CDR3 region: CAGPPFQPRYNEQFF. In DNA form, the CDR3 reads TGTGCCGGACCTCCATTCCAGCCAAGGTACAATGAGCAGTTCTTC.

The rearrangement links TRBV18 to TRBJ2-7; 7 bases agree with TRBD2. V lost 3 bases to trimming and J lost 6 bases; unmatched junction nucleotides: 11. CDR3 length equals 15 residues. Germline lookup yields CDR1 KGHSH and CDR2 LQKENI. DNA of the CDR3: TGTGCCAGCTCACCTTTGCGGGAGCTCATGAGCGAGCAGTACTTC. This translates into CASSPLRELMSEQYF.

The gene calls are TRBV19 and TRBJ2-5; 13 bases line up with TRBD2. This CDR3 has 17 residues. Trimming at V came to 5 bases and at J to 5 bases, leaving 11 bases not matched to a gene. In germline, CDR1 is LNHDA, CDR2 SQIVND (reference sequence). CDR3 DNA: TGTGCCAGTAGTTCGCCCGGACTAGCGGGAGTGGGGGAGACCCAGTACTTC. This encodes CASSSPGLAGVGETQYF. Based on the CDR3 plus reference TRBV19 and TRBJ2-5, the full variable domain is DGGITQSPKYLFRKEGQNVTLSCEQNLNHDAMYWYRQDPGQGLRLIYYSQIVNDFQKGDIAEGYSVSREKKESFPLTVTSAQKNPTAFYLCASSSPGLAGVGETQYFGPGTRLLVL.

The sample holds a few counts of this clone. J is TRBJ1-1 and V is TRBV4-1; D is ambiguous. The length of the CDR3 is 14 residues. Germline CDR1 and CDR2: MGHRA and YSYEKL. V was trimmed by 3 bases and J by 6 bases, leaving 14 bases between them. CDR3 DNA sequence: TGCGCCAGCAGCCATGTAAGAGACCTACCTGAAGCTTTCTTT. Protein product: CASSHVRDLPEAFF.

This clone was found a few times. The V call is TRBV2, the J call TRBJ1-5; D gene uncertain. The ends were cut back, 4 bases at V and 0 bases at J, with 7 bases in the middle. The CDR3 consists of 14 residues. Germline lookup yields CDR1 SNHLY and CDR2 FYNNEI. CDR3 loop: CASSGASSNQPQHF. The CDR3 DNA is TGTGCCAGCAGTGGCGCATCTAGCAATCAGCCCCAGCATTTT.

This sequence joins TRBV6-6 and TRBJ1-1, with a weak D call TRBD1 (5 bases). V lost 5 bases and J 0 bases, leaving 16 bases between the germline ends. Germline-derived CDR1 and CDR2 are MNHNY and SVGAGI (reference sequence). The CDR3 consists of 16 residues. Here the CDR3 reads CASSPYPTDMNTEAFF. The CDR3 bases are TGTGCCAGCAGTCCCTACCCGACGGACATGAACACTGAAGCTTTCTTT.

The CDR3: CASSEGEHVSTGELFF. DNA for the CDR3: TGTGCCAGCAGTGAGGGGGAGCACGTGTCCACCGGGGAGCTGTTTTTT. The gene calls are TRBV6-1 and TRBJ2-2; TRBD1 or TRBD2 may be the D gene (5 bases each). The CDR3 length is 16 residues. Germline CDR1 reads MNHNS; CDR2 reads SASEGT. V was trimmed by 3 bases and J by 4 bases, leaving 15 bases between them.

The chain joins TRBV7-8 to TRBJ1-2; TRBD1 aligns across 8 bases. This CDR3 region has 15 residues. V gave up 5 bases and J gave up 7 bases; unmatched junction bases: 12. Looked up from germline, CDR1 is SGHVS and CDR2 is FQNEAQ. The CDR3 nucleotides are TGTGCCAGCAGCCTTCAACACAGGGGGGAGGTTGGCTACACCTTC. Translation: CASSLQHRGEVGYTF.

The chain is built from TRBV21-1 and TRBJ1-5; the table names TRBD1, a call not compared with the DNA. TRBV21-1 is classified as a pseudogene. The CDR3 consists of 13 residues. Here the CDR3 DNA reads TGTGCCAGCAGCAAAGAGGGACAGGCAGCCCAGCATTTT. Protein sequence: CASSKEGQAAQHF.

The chain links TRBV7-2 to TRBJ1-1; possibly TRBD1 for D (5 bases). This CDR3 comprises 14 residues. V was trimmed by 6 bases and J by 1 base, leaving 12 bases between them. Germline lookup yields CDR1 SGHTA and CDR2 FQGNSA. DNA for the CDR3: TGTGCCAGCAGTTTTAGCCAGGGGAACACTGAAGCTTTCTTT. Translation: CASSFSQGNTEAFF.

The V call is TRBV4-1, the J call TRBJ2-6; 7 bases agree with TRBD1. This CDR3 region has 17 residues. The ends lost 3 bases at V and 0 bases at J; junction bases unmatched: 5. From germline, CDR1 is MGHRA and CDR2 YSYEKL. The CDR3 reads CASSHTGDSSGANVLTF. The CDR3, as DNA: TGCGCCAGCAGCCACACAGGGGACAGCTCTGGGGCCAACGTCCTGACTTTC.

This clone was seen only a few times. The chain carries TRBV4-2 and TRBJ2-7; no clear D gene. The CDR3 consists of 15 residues. The germline V and J ends were trimmed by 2 bases and 3 bases, with 14 bases remaining between them. The germline V gene has CDR1 LGHNA and CDR2 YNFKEQ. The CDR3 DNA is TGTGCCAGCAGCCAAACAGACACATCAAACTACGAGCAGTACTTC. Encoded protein: CASSQTDTSNYEQYF.

This clone is a singleton in its sample. The rearrangement joins TRBV18 to TRBJ2-1; D is unclear. The CDR3 contains 15 residues. Germline V gene data show CDR1 as KGHSH and CDR2 as LQKENI. V shed 5 bases and J shed 8 bases, with 19 bases lying between them. The DNA of the CDR3 is TGTGCCAGCTCAAAACTTGACGGTCGGTTGGATGAGCAGTTCTTC. This encodes CASSKLDGRLDEQFF. Using reference TRBV18 and TRBJ2-1 for the parts outside the CDR3, the full variable domain is NAGVMQNPRHLVRRRGQEARLRCSPMKGHSHVYWYRQLPEEGLKFMVYLQKENIIDESGMPKERFSAEFPKEGPSILRIQQVVRGDSAAYFCASSKLDGRLDEQFFGPGTRLTVL.

This clone was counted once. The V and J genes are TRBV7-9 and TRBJ2-2; 7 bases agree with TRBD2. V lost 8 bases to trimming and J lost 6 bases; unmatched junction nucleotides: 3. Germline V lookup: CDR1 SEHNR, CDR2 FQNEAQ (reference sequence). The CDR3 runs to 12 residues. The CDR3 is CASLRGAGELFF. The CDR3 bases are TGTGCCAGCCTTCGGGGGGCCGGGGAGCTGTTTTTT.

This clone occurred once. The chain joins TRBV28 to TRBJ1-1; TRBD1 might be the D (6 bases). The V gene's germline CDR1 is MDHEN and CDR2 SYDVKM. The CDR3 consists of 18 residues. V gave up 7 bases and J gave up 5 bases, with 29 bases separating them. CDR3 bases: TGTGCCAGCACCCGGGGAGACAGGACTTATACCCAGGGGACTGAAGCTTTCTTT. It is translated as CASTRGDRTYTQGTEAFF.

V gene TRBV7-3 combines with J gene TRBJ1-1; D remains ambiguous. CDR1 is SGHTA, CDR2 FQGTGA, per germline. The length of the CDR3 is 15 residues. Trimming left V 5 bases short and J 5 bases short, with 18 bases between. The CDR3, as DNA: TGTGCCAGCAGCCCCCGGATGTGGGTAAAGACTGAAGCTTTCTTT. This sequence encodes CASSPRMWVKTEAFF.

The J gene is TRBJ2-7, the V gene TRBV7-2; 9 bases match TRBD2. The CDR3 loop spans 15 amino acids. V shed 1 base, J shed 6 bases, and the junction held 7 bases outside the gene matches. Germline V gene sequence: CDR1 SGHTA, CDR2 FQGNSA. The DNA of the CDR3 is TGTGCCAGCAGCTTAGTAGCGGGAGTTAACTCCGAGCAGTACTTC. Encoded protein: CASSLVAGVNSEQYF.

The chain links TRBV5-1 to TRBJ2-3, with a weak D call TRBD2 (5 bases). CDR1 is SGHRS and CDR2 is YFSETQ in the germline V gene. This CDR3 spans 13 amino acids. V was cut by 5 bases and J by 3 bases, with 10 bases left in between. CDR3 nucleotides: TGCGCCAGCAGTGAACTAGGGACAGATACGCAGTATTTT. Its translation: CASSELGTDTQYF.

This clone was seen a handful of times. This chain joins TRBV10-1 and TRBJ2-5; D gene uncertain. Trimming took off 4 bases at V and 0 bases at J, with 6 bases between the two ends. Germline CDR1 reads WNHNN; CDR2 reads SYGVQD (reference sequence). This CDR3 contains 13 residues. The CDR3 sequence: CASSGRNQETQYF. In DNA, the CDR3 is TGCGCCAGCAGTGGGAGAAACCAAGAGACCCAGTACTTC.

The chain has TRBV28 and TRBJ2-7, with 12 bases identical to TRBD2. Per the germline V gene, CDR1 is MDHEN and CDR2 is SYDVKM. The CDR3 is made up of 17 amino acids. With V trimmed by 5 bases and J by 3 bases, 11 bases remained unmatched. The CDR3 spells CASSQLPTSGRSYEQYF. The CDR3 region has the DNA TGTGCCAGCAGTCAACTCCCTACTAGCGGGAGGAGCTACGAGCAGTACTTC.